This entry lists 26 T cell receptor beta chains sequenced from one sample in a study of Graves' ophthalmopathy and Graves' hyperthyroidism. As the template, RNA transcripts were used to amplify TCR beta CDR3 regions. HTBI primers served in a first-round RT-PCR, which a second-round multiplex PCR followed. Via MiXCR, TCRdb re-called the multiplex PCR reads, giving one row per CDR3 protein. The data show hundreds of thousands of distinct CDR3 sequences, about two fifths seen once. What was sequenced was peripheral blood. These receptors came from an adult man with Graves' ophthalmopathy.

A word on this clonotype: This clone may be a read error of a much larger clone one base away. The chain joins TRBV13 to TRBJ1-4; TRBD1 agrees at 8 bases. The CDR3 totals 15 residues. J lost 12 bases, V lost 6 bases, and 15 bases had no gene match. Germline-derived CDR1 and CDR2 are PRHDT and FYEKMQ (reference sequence). In nucleotides, the CDR3 is TGTGCCAGCAGTTACTTGATGAGGCACAGGGGGGAACTGTTTTTT. Amino acid sequence: CASSYLMRHRGELFF.

The chain combines TRBV12-3 or TRBV12-4 with TRBJ1-5; D is unresolved. CDR3 length: 13 residues. Between the trimmed V and J ends, which lost 2 bases and 4 bases, there was a span of 6 bases. CDR3 in amino acids: CASSLLANQPQHF. CDR3 in DNA: TGTGCCAGCAGTTTATTGGCTAATCAGCCCCAGCATTTT.

V gene TRBV29-1 combines with J gene TRBJ2-5, with D possibly matching TRBD2 (6 bases). The V and J ends lost 4 bases and 5 bases respectively, with 17 bases between them. Germline assignment: CDR1 SQVTM and CDR2 ANQGSEA. The CDR3 runs 14 residues. The CDR3 here is CSVAQTAGMETQYF. The DNA for the CDR3 is TGCAGCGTTGCACAAACCGCGGGAATGGAGACCCAGTACTTC.

This clonotype has a count of ten or more. The chain has TRBV2 and TRBJ1-5; D unresolved. The CDR3 totals 14 residues. Trimming pared 6 bases from V and 7 bases from J, leaving 16 bases between. Germline V CDR1 and CDR2: SNHLY, FYNNEI. The CDR3 sequence is CASRRTLERQPQHF. The CDR3 nucleotides read TGTGCCAGCAGAAGAACCTTGGAAAGGCAGCCCCAGCATTTT.

Comment on this clonotype: This clone may be a read error of a much larger clone one base away. The J gene is TRBJ2-7, the V gene TRBV24-1, with D unclear. This CDR3 region has 14 residues. Germline V gene data show CDR1 as KGHDR and CDR2 as SFDVKD. The CDR3 here is CATSSGPPPYEQCF. Written as DNA, the CDR3 is TGTGCCACCAGTTCGGGCCCCCCTCCCTACGAGCAGTGCTTC.

The sample holds many counts of this clonotype. The CDR3 DNA reads TGTGCCAGCAGTTTGTTTCAGACCGGCTACACCTTC. Protein product: CASSLFQTGYTF. The chain employs TRBV12-3 or TRBV12-4 and TRBJ1-2, with D unresolved. This CDR3 has 12 amino acids. The V gene lost 3 bases and the J gene lost 8 bases, with 10 bases spanning the gap.

CDR3 nucleotide sequence: TGTGCCAGCAGCTTATCAGGCAATGAGCAGTTCTTC. This translates into CASSLSGNEQFF. The chain is built from TRBV7-9 and TRBJ2-7; D remains unclear. Gene TRBJ2-1 matches the end of the DNA better, so the J call may be wrong. This CDR3 contains 12 residues. The germline V gene encodes CDR1 SEHNR and CDR2 FQNEAQ (reference sequence).

The V call is TRBV25-1, the J call TRBJ2-5; D is perhaps TRBD1 (6 bases). The J call may be in error: the DNA end matches TRBJ2-1 better. CDR3 length: 13 amino acids. Germline CDR1 and CDR2: MGHDK and SYGVNS. This CDR3 reads CASSEQGTYEQFF. DNA of the CDR3: TGTGCCAGCAGTGAACAGGGGACCTATGAGCAGTTCTTC.

This chain links TRBV15 with TRBJ1-2; possibly TRBD1 for D (6 bases). This CDR3 is 14 amino acids long. The V end lost 3 bases, the J end lost 8 bases, and 16 bases lay between the germline ends. Looked up from germline, CDR1 is LNHNV and CDR2 is YYDKDF (reference sequence). CDR3 sequence reads: CATSRPGHPDGYTF. The DNA for the CDR3 is TGTGCCACCAGCAGGCCGGGACACCCCGACGGCTACACCTTC.

To note about this clonotype: Since a much larger clone is just one base distant, this may be a read error. The chain employs TRBV7-2 and TRBJ1-2; D is uncertain. This CDR3 region has 10 residues. In germline, CDR1 is SGHTA, CDR2 FQGNSA. The CDR3 DNA reads TGTGCCAGCAGATACTATGGCTACCCCTTC. Its protein product is CASRYYGYPF.

This clonotype has more than one count but fewer than ten. The junction departs from germline at one end; a sequencing error may be responsible. The rearrangement joins TRBV5-1 to TRBJ2-7, with 11 bases that match TRBD2. Germline-derived CDR1 and CDR2 are SGHRS and YFSETQ. The CDR3 totals 16 residues. This CDR3 reads CASSPRLAGKSYEQYF. The DNA for the CDR3 is TGCGCCAGCAGCCCAAGACTAGCGGGGAAATCCTACGAACAGTACTTC.

As concerns this clonotype: The CDR3 ends on some other residue instead of the conserved phenylalanine or tryptophan, so this is likely a read error. The chain uses TRBV19 and TRBJ2-7; D is possibly TRBD2 (7 bases). V was clipped by 1 base and J by 3 bases, with 22 bases between them. The CDR3 extends over 18 amino acids. CDR1 is LNHDA and CDR2 is SQIVND in the germline V gene (reference sequence). The CDR3 DNA reads as TGTGCCAGTAGTATAGCGGGGGGCGAAATCTACTCGAACTACGAGCAGTACCTC. Translated, it gives CASSIAGGEIYSNYEQYL.

This clonotype was counted ten times or more. The J gene is TRBJ1-5, the V gene TRBV9; D gene unclear. The V end lost 0 bases, the J end lost 3 bases, and 7 bases lay between the germline ends. This CDR3 comprises 14 residues. Germline CDR1 and CDR2: SGDLS and YYNGEE. This chain's CDR3 is CASSVDGNNQPQHF. The DNA for the CDR3 is TGTGCCAGCAGCGTAGATGGAAACAATCAGCCCCAGCATTTT.

The CDR3 spells CASSLAIRSGTGGPGELFF. The DNA for the CDR3 is TGTGCCAGCAGCTTAGCTATCCGGTCCGGGACAGGGGGCCCCGGGGAGCTGTTTTTT. The chain carries TRBV11-3 and TRBJ2-2; 12 bases line up with TRBD1. Germline lookup yields CDR1 SGHNT and CDR2 YENEEA. The CDR3 contains 19 residues. The ends lost 1 base at V and 6 bases at J; junction bases unmatched: 12.

This clonotype was seen a handful of times. The chain combines TRBV10-3 with TRBJ1-5; the D gene is possibly TRBD1 (5 bases). There are 15 residues in the CDR3. CDR1 ENHRY and CDR2 SYGVKD come from the germline V gene. V lost 6 bases, J lost 8 bases, and 20 bases lay in between. Here the CDR3 reads CAIRGGRGDVEPQHF. CDR3 sequence (DNA): TGTGCCATCAGAGGCGGGCGGGGGGACGTGGAGCCCCAGCATTTT.

Note on this clonotype: Sequence at one end of the junction differs from germline and may be a read error. The chain carries TRBV10-3 and TRBJ2-2, with D possibly matching TRBD2 (5 bases). Per the germline V gene, CDR1 is ENHRY and CDR2 is SYGVKD. CDR3 length: 17 amino acids. CDR3 coding DNA: TGTGCCAGCAGTGAAACGCTGGGGTCCCGGAGGACCGGGGAGCTGTTTTTT. Translating gives CASSETLGSRRTGELFF.

This chain links TRBV29-1 with TRBJ2-7; tentative D call: TRBD2 (6 bases). CDR1 and CDR2 from the germline V gene are SQVTM and ANQGSEA. V gave up 8 bases and J gave up 2 bases, with 13 bases separating them. The CDR3 runs 12 residues. The CDR3 is CSSSGGTYEQYF. The CDR3 nucleotides read TGCAGCAGTAGCGGAGGGACCTACGAGCAGTACTTC.

The chain couples TRBV15 to TRBJ2-7; 9 bases align to TRBD1. Per germline, CDR1 LNHNV and CDR2 YYDKDF (reference sequence). The V segment lost 4 bases and the J segment 3 bases; nucleotides outside the gene matches: 7. CDR3 length equals 15 residues. The CDR3 is CATSKDRGTYYEQYF. CDR3 coding DNA: TGTGCCACCAGCAAGGACAGGGGAACCTACTACGAGCAGTACTTC.

This clonotype has ten or more counts. The genes are TRBV9 and TRBJ2-7; D remains unclear. Trimming left V 3 bases short and J 4 bases short, with 11 bases between. Germline V gene data show CDR1 as SGDLS and CDR2 as YYNGEE. The CDR3 is made up of 13 amino acids. CDR3 in DNA: TGTGCCAGCAGCGGCCCGACCGGATACGAGCAGTACTTC. Encoded protein: CASSGPTGYEQYF.

A note on this clonotype: A read error may be the cause here, since a much bigger clone is one base away. This sequence joins TRBV9 and TRBJ1-2; D gene unclear. Trimming shortened V by 3 bases and J by 2 bases, and 8 bases separated the two germline ends. Germline values: CDR1 SGDLS, CDR2 YYNGEE. This CDR3 is built from 13 residues. CDR3 nucleotides: TGTGCCAGCAGCGGATACCCGAACTATGGCTACACCTTC. Amino acids: CASSGYPNYGYTF.

This clonotype was seen many times. This sequence joins TRBV10-3 and TRBJ1-4; D is unresolved. V was clipped by 2 bases and J by 0 bases, with 7 bases between them. The CDR3 contains 15 residues. Germline V gives CDR1 ENHRY, CDR2 SYGVKD. The CDR3 protein is CAISENGATNEKLFF. Here the CDR3 DNA reads TGTGCCATCAGTGAGAACGGCGCAACTAATGAAAAACTGTTTTTT.

This clonotype was counted between two and nine times. The rearrangement uses TRBV2 and TRBJ2-7, with 12 bases lining up with TRBD2. After removal of 5 bases from V and 1 base from J, the junction contained 9 bases not matched to a gene. This CDR3 region has 17 residues. Germline V CDR1 and CDR2: SNHLY, FYNNEI. The DNA of the CDR3 is TGTGCCAGCAGTTCGACTAGCGGGAGTTTGGGGTCCTACGAGCAGTACTTC. Residues: CASSSTSGSLGSYEQYF.

The chain combines TRBV25-1 with TRBJ1-5; 8 nucleotides line up with TRBD1. There are 16 residues in the CDR3. Losses at the gene ends were 4 bases for V and 5 bases for J; bases not matched to a gene: 10. Germline V lookup: CDR1 MGHDK, CDR2 SYGVNS. For the CDR3, the DNA is TGTGCCAGCAGTGCTCTGGACAGGGAAATAGATCAGCCCCAGCATTTT. Translating gives CASSALDREIDQPQHF.

This clonotype was observed a few times. The CDR3 reads CASSPGGGAGTEAFF. The CDR3 DNA is TGTGCCAGCAGCCCGGGTGGGGGGGCCGGCACTGAAGCTTTCTTT. The chain couples TRBV6-1 to TRBJ1-1; D is possibly TRBD1 (6 bases). Trimming took off 6 bases at V and 4 bases at J, with 18 bases between the two ends. CDR3 length equals 15 residues. CDR1 and CDR2 (germline): MNHNS, SASEGT.

This clonotype was detected a few times. The chain uses TRBV7-2 and TRBJ2-1; TRBD2 matches at 7 bases. Germline V CDR1 and CDR2: SGHTA, FQGNSA. CDR3 length: 14 residues. J was trimmed by 6 bases and V by 0 bases; bases with no gene match: 2. CDR3 DNA: TGTGCCAGCAGCTTAGCGTCTAGCGGCAATGAGCAGTTCTTC. Translating gives CASSLASSGNEQFF.

This clonotype was seen at least ten times. V usage is TRBV12-3 or TRBV12-4 and J usage is TRBJ1-6; no reliable D call. CDR3 length: 15 residues. Trimming stripped 4 bases from V and 6 bases from J, with 13 bases between. The CDR3 protein is CASSWEREVNSPLHF. CDR3 DNA sequence: TGTGCCAGCAGTTGGGAAAGGGAAGTTAATTCACCCCTCCACTTT.